These 14 T cell receptor beta chains were sequenced from one sample in a study of metastatic and nonmetastatic thyroid tumors. TCRdb reassembled clones from the PCR reads with MiXCR. The profile shows thousands of clones, more than 15% of them singletons. Each patient went into thyroid surgery without having received any treatment. Sequencing was done on a sample of tumor tissue. These receptors all stem from a male donor with papillary thyroid cancer or a benign thyroid nodule (not recorded which). Some clones in this sample may be carry-over from other donors' samples.

This clone is medium-sized (0.01 to 0.1%) within its sample. The V gene is TRBV7-3, the J gene TRBJ2-7, with D hard to call. The CDR3 loop spans 13 amino acids. Trimming removed 0 bases at V and 5 bases at J, with 8 bases between. The germline CDR1 and CDR2 sequences are SGHTA and FQGTGA. The CDR3 DNA reads TGTGCCAGCAGCTTAACGTTAGGGCACGAGCAGTACTTC. Translation: CASSLTLGHEQYF.

Sample share makes this clone large. The chain carries TRBV27 and TRBJ2-7; the D gene is possibly TRBD2 (5 bases). V was cut by 3 bases and J by 3 bases, with 15 bases left in between. This CDR3 contains 15 residues. Germline assignment: CDR1 MNHEY and CDR2 SMNVEV (reference sequence). CDR3 sequence (DNA): TGTGCCAGCAGTTTTATGGGAGCGGATAACTACGAGCAGTACTTC. This translates into CASSFMGADNYEQYF.

This clone was detected ten times or more. One junction end disagrees with the germline gene, perhaps due to a read error. This chain connects TRBV20-1 to TRBJ2-4; the D gene is possibly TRBD2 (5 bases). The CDR3 spans 12 residues. The germline CDR1 and CDR2 sequences are DFQATT and SNEGSKA (reference sequence). This CDR3 is CSARGPSNIQYF. The CDR3 DNA reads TGCAGTGCCAGAGGGCCATCAAACATTCAGTACTTC.

By share of the sample, this clone is medium-sized (0.01 to 0.1%). V and J are TRBV11-2 and TRBJ1-1; tentatively, D is TRBD1 (6 bases). The length of the CDR3 is 15 residues. Trimming stripped 0 bases from V and 1 base from J, with 9 bases between. Germline V gene lookup returns CDR1 SGHAT and CDR2 FQNNGV. CDR3 sequence: CASSLDPTGNTEAFF. Here the CDR3 DNA reads TGTGCCAGCAGCTTAGATCCGACAGGGAACACTGAAGCTTTCTTT.

At least ten counts were recorded for this clone. The chain combines TRBV5-1 with TRBJ2-1; D not resolved. The CDR3 has 15 amino acids. The V gene lost 0 bases and the J gene lost 0 bases, with 7 bases spanning the gap. The germline gives CDR1 SGHRS, CDR2 YFSETQ. CDR3 nucleotides: TGCGCCAGCAGCTTGGGATGGGGCTCCTACAATGAGCAGTTCTTC. Translated: CASSLGWGSYNEQFF.

The genes are TRBV20-1 and TRBJ1-6, with unresolved D. The CDR3 is 14 amino acids. The V end lost 1 base, the J end lost 10 bases, and 14 bases lay between the germline ends. Looked up from germline, CDR1 is DFQATT and CDR2 is SNEGSKA (reference sequence). The CDR3 DNA follows: TGCAGTGCTAGAGTGGAACAGATAAACTCACCCCTCCACTTT. It codes for CSARVEQINSPLHF.

This clone turned up a few times. The DNA for the CDR3 is TGTGCCAGCAGTTTAAATCGACGTCCCGGCGGTTCACCCCTCCACTTT. Its protein product is CASSLNRRPGGSPLHF. The rearrangement uses TRBV28 and TRBJ1-6; the D is unclear. CDR3 size: 16 residues. V shed 2 bases and J shed 9 bases, with 17 bases lying between them. In germline, CDR1 is MDHEN, CDR2 SYDVKM.

By share, this clone counts as medium-sized. The chain employs TRBV28 and TRBJ1-3; D is ambiguous. CDR3 length: 12 amino acids. Trimming removed 5 bases at V and 5 bases at J, with 7 bases between. Germline CDR1 reads MDHEN; CDR2 reads SYDVKM. As DNA, the CDR3 is TGTGCCAGCAGTATAGGGAGAAACACCATATATTTT. Encoded protein: CASSIGRNTIYF.

V and J are TRBV4-2 and TRBJ1-4, with 8 bases matching TRBD1. After removal of 0 bases from V and 6 bases from J, the junction contained 3 bases not matched to a gene. The CDR3 has 15 amino acids. Germline-derived CDR1 and CDR2 are LGHNA and YNFKEQ. Written as DNA, the CDR3 is TGTGCCAGCAGCCAAGAAGGGACAGGCGATGAAAAACTGTTTTTT. Residues: CASSQEGTGDEKLFF.

This clone has a count of ten or more. V gene TRBV29-1 combines with J gene TRBJ2-5; the D is unclear. This CDR3 comprises 12 residues. The germline CDR1 and CDR2 sequences are SQVTM and ANQGSEA. V shed 7 bases and J shed 2 bases, with 11 bases lying between them. The CDR3: CSARRLQETQYF. The CDR3 DNA is TGCAGCGCCCGACGGCTTCAAGAGACCCAGTACTTC.

The V gene is TRBV18, the J gene TRBJ1-6; no clear D. This CDR3 is built from 16 residues. Trimming took off 0 bases at V and 6 bases at J, with 12 bases between the two ends. The germline gives CDR1 KGHSH, CDR2 LQKENI. The CDR3 region has the DNA TGTGCCAGCTCACCACCTAGCCAAGGTTCTAATTCACCCCTCCACTTT. Translated, it gives CASSPPSQGSNSPLHF.

This clone came up many times. The rearrangement links TRBV9 to TRBJ2-7; 9 bases are shared with TRBD1. This CDR3 spans 16 amino acids. Germline lookup yields CDR1 SGDLS and CDR2 YYNGEE. Unmatched junction bases numbered 12, after V lost 3 bases and J lost 5 bases. The CDR3 nucleotides read TGTGCCAGCAGCGAGGGACAGGGAAGATTAGACGACGAGCAGTACTTC. Its translation is CASSEGQGRLDDEQYF.

This clone ranks as medium-sized. This rearrangement joins TRBV6-4 to TRBJ1-3; the D gene is possibly TRBD1 (6 bases). The CDR3 is 15 amino acids. Trimming cost V 3 bases and J 0 bases, with 9 bases left between them. The germline V gene has CDR1 MRHNA and CDR2 SNTAGT. The CDR3 reads CASSEVGGSGNTIYF. The CDR3 coding sequence is TGTGCCAGCAGTGAGGTAGGGGGCTCTGGAAACACCATATATTTT.

This chain joins TRBV6-2 or TRBV6-3 and TRBJ1-5; D is ambiguous. Trimming removed 0 bases at V and 5 bases at J, with 11 bases between. The CDR3 has 15 amino acids. Germline lookup yields CDR1 MNHEY and CDR2 SVGEGT. Here the CDR3 DNA reads TGTGCCAGCAGTTACTCGCTCTCAGCTCATCAGCCCCAGCATTTT. This gives the protein CASSYSLSAHQPQHF.